Listed below are T cell receptor beta chains from one sample, sequenced in a study of CD8+CD57+ T cells in acquired aplastic anemia. TCRdb reanalysed the reads using MiXCR and keeps one entry per CDR3 protein. The sample holds hundreds of thousands of distinct CDR3 sequences, around 33% seen once. The material sequenced was sorted CD4+, CD8+, or CD8+CD57+ T cells (not recorded which) from PBMCs. All receptors come from a human donor with aplastic anemia. CDR3s include the opening cysteine and the closing phenylalanine or tryptophan. D genes are given only for firm matches. Clone sizes are given selectively: once, few, many, or a class where the clone is expanded.

J	D	length	size	V	CDR3	DNA
TRBJ2-7	.	12	.	TRBV2	CASSEGTIEQYF	TGTGCCAGCAGTGAAGGGACAATCGAGCAGTACTTC
TRBJ1-6	.	15	few	TRBV11-2	CASSSPEDYNSPLHF	TGTGCCAGCAGCTCCCCGGAGGACTATAATTCACCCCTCCACTTT
TRBJ1-1	.	12	many	TRBV19	CASTSVGVGAFF	TGTGCCAGTACCTCGGTCGGGGTTGGTGCTTTCTTT
TRBJ1-5	.	12	few	TRBV30	CAWRNGQGPQHF	TGTGCCTGGAGAAACGGTCAAGGGCCCCAGCATTTT
TRBJ2-3	.	16	many	TRBV7-9	CASSSRLGGREDTQYF	TGTGCCAGCAGCTCCCGACTGGGTGGGCGAGAAGATACGCAGTATTTT
TRBJ2-5	TRBD1	16	.	TRBV25-1	CATQSSGTGVFMAQYF	TGTGCCACCCAATCGTCCGGGACAGGAGTTTTCATGGCCCAGTACTTC
TRBJ1-2	.	13	many	TRBV12-3/TRBV12-4	CASSFETAYGYTF	TGTGCCAGCAGCTTTGAGACTGCTTATGGCTACACCTTC
TRBJ1-6	TRBD1	14	.	TRBV5-4	CASSLERGRSPLHF	TGTGCCAGCAGCTTGGAAAGGGGGCGTTCACCCCTCCACTTT
TRBJ2-7	.	13	many	TRBV19	CASSSGGPYEQYF	TGTGCCAGTAGTTCCGGGGGTCCCTACGAGCAGTACTTC
TRBJ1-2	.	10	.	TRBV9	CASYRDGYTF	TGTGCCAGCTACCGGGACGGCTACACCTTC
TRBJ2-3	.	14	few	TRBV20-1	CSARVGSSTDTQYF	TGCAGTGCTAGAGTTGGATCTAGCACAGATACGCAGTATTTT
TRBJ1-1	TRBD1	12	many	TRBV10-3	CAIRTGDSEAFF	TGTGCCATCAGAACAGGGGACTCTGAAGCTTTCTTT
TRBJ2-7	.	14	.	TRBV25-1	CASSGGDIGYEQYF	TGTGCCAGCAGTGGTGGTGACATCGGTTACGAGCAGTACTTC
TRBJ1-5	.	15	few	TRBV6-1	CASSGPSSGNQPQHF	TGTGCCAGCAGTGGACCCTCTTCGGGCAATCAGCCCCAGCATTTT
TRBJ1-6	TRBD1	15	.	TRBV11-2	CASSLVRGRNSPLHF	TGTGCCAGCAGCTTAGTAAGGGGGCGGAATTCACCCCTCCACTTT
TRBJ2-7	.	13	.	TRBV24-1	CATRPDPSYEQYF	TGTGCCACCAGGCCGGACCCATCCTACGAGCAGTACTTC
TRBJ1-2	.	13	many	TRBV19	CASTLGQLYGYTF	TGTGCCAGTACTCTAGGACAGCTCTATGGCTACACCTTC
TRBJ1-1	.	13	many	TRBV29-1	CSCRRGSGNEAFF	TGCAGCTGCCGAAGGGGGAGCGGTAATGAAGCTTTCTTT
TRBJ2-7	TRBD1	15	.	TRBV6-1	CASSPLGQLSYEQYF	TGTGCCAGCAGTCCCTTGGGACAGCTGAGCTACGAGCAGTACTTC
TRBJ2-3	.	15	few	TRBV6-1	CASRSLAGATDTQYF	TGTGCCAGCAGGTCCCTGGCGGGGGCCACAGATACGCAGTATTTT
TRBJ2-1	.	10	few	TRBV2	CASSFGEQFF	TGTGCCAGCAGTTTCGGTGAGCAGTTCTTC
TRBJ2-7	.	13	many	TRBV10-3	CATTTDSSYEQYF	TGTGCCACGACCACAGACAGCTCCTACGAGCAGTACTTC
TRBJ2-7	TRBD1	14	.	TRBV10-3	CAISVGTGAYEQYF	TGTGCCATCAGTGTAGGGACAGGGGCCTACGAGCAGTACTTC
TRBJ2-3	.	12	many	TRBV7-6	CASSSYGDTQYF	TGTGCCAGCAGCTCGTATGGGGATACGCAGTATTTT
TRBJ1-6	.	17	few	TRBV11-1	CASSLIIGTQGNSPLHF	TGTGCCAGCAGCTTAATTATCGGGACCCAGGGTAATTCACCCCTCCACTTT
TRBJ2-7	.	12	few	TRBV9	CASSRAGNEQYF	TGTGCCAGCTCACGTGCAGGGAACGAGCAGTACTTC
TRBJ2-1	TRBD2	16	.	TRBV7-3	CASSLSLGLAWNEQFF	TGTGCCAGCAGCTTATCGCTCGGACTAGCGTGGAATGAGCAGTTCTTC
TRBJ1-6	TRBD1	15	.	TRBV6-2/TRBV6-3	CAHRFETGPHSPLHF	TGTGCCCACCGCTTCGAGACAGGGCCCCATTCACCCCTCCACTTT
TRBJ2-5	TRBD2	14	.	TRBV29-1	CSATPSGSEETQYF	TGCAGCGCGACTCCGAGCGGGAGTGAGGAGACCCAGTACTTC
TRBJ1-5	.	16	.	TRBV11-1	CASSLTPTYSNQPQHF	TGTGCCAGCAGTTTGACACCGACCTATAGCAATCAGCCCCAGCATTTT
TRBJ2-5	.	14	.	TRBV19	CASSTSTAEETQYF	TGTGCCAGTAGTACGTCCACGGCTGAAGAGACCCAGTACTTC
TRBJ2-5	TRBD2	16	.	TRBV2	CANIGSTGGNQETQYF	TGTGCCAACATAGGGAGTACGGGGGGGAATCAAGAGACCCAGTACTTC
TRBJ2-7	.	13	.	TRBV24-1	CASGGRNTYEQYF	TGTGCTAGCGGTGGGCGCAATACCTACGAGCAGTACTTC
TRBJ2-7	TRBD2	15	many	TRBV10-2	CASSFQAPGGYEQYF	TGCGCCAGCAGTTTCCAGGCTCCCGGGGGGTACGAGCAGTACTTC
TRBJ2-5	.	14	few	TRBV2	CASGEGPNGETQYF	TGTGCCAGCGGAGAAGGTCCGAATGGAGAGACCCAGTACTTC
TRBJ2-7	TRBD2	13	few	TRBV5-4	CASSFGTTNEQYF	TGTGCCAGCAGCTTTGGGACTACCAACGAGCAGTACTTC
TRBJ1-2	.	13	.	TRBV9	CASTKGGLYGYTF	TGTGCCAGCACCAAAGGGGGGCTTTATGGCTACACCTTC
TRBJ2-7	.	12	many	TRBV29-1	CSAAGHGYEQYF	TGCAGCGCTGCGGGACACGGCTACGAGCAGTACTTC
TRBJ1-1	.	12	many	TRBV7-9	CASSRIDTEAFF	TGTGCCAGCAGCCGAATAGACACTGAAGCTTTCTTT
TRBJ2-7	.	11	.	TRBV14	CASKDSREQYF	TGTGCCAGCAAGGATTCCCGAGAGCAGTACTTC
TRBJ1-5	TRBD1	13	once	TRBV2	CASSRQGHQPQHF	TGTGCCAGCAGTCGACAGGGCCATCAGCCCCAGCATTTT
TRBJ1-3	.	22	.	TRBV25-1	CASSASGDTYEQYFGAGNTIYF	.
TRBJ1-1	.	14	few	TRBV7-9	CASSLGLGGQGAFF	TGTGCCAGCAGCTTAGGGCTCGGGGGGCAAGGAGCTTTCTTT